The source of this T cell receptor beta chain is a study of neoadjuvant anti-PD-1 for oral cavity cancer. The CDR3 totals 15 residues. V lost 4 bases and J 1 base, leaving 12 bases between the germline ends. Looked up from germline, CDR1 is SGHDT and CDR2 is YYEEEE. TCRdb's copy holds only in-frame clones and misses some; the assay was immunoSEQ multiplex PCR. The sample contains some 66,000 clones, around 83% of which appear only once. Patients had newly diagnosed, untreated stage II-IVA oral cavity squamous cell carcinoma. These oral cavity squamous cell carcinomas were HPV-negative and locally advanced.

The sample consisted of PBMCs, taken before nivolumab (anti-PD-1) treatment. The rearrangement links TRBV5-6 to TRBJ2-4, with D maybe TRBD1 (6 bases). The receptor's source is a person between 40 and 85 years old with oral cavity squamous cell carcinoma. CDR3 sequence reads: CASSGTTTAKNIQYF. CDR3 nucleotide sequence: TGTGCCAGCAGCGGGACAACTACGGCCAAAAACATTCAGTACTTC. The variable domain in full, completed from reference TRBV5-6 and TRBJ2-4, reads DAGVTQSPTHLIKTRGQQVTLRCSPKSGHDTVSWYQQALGQGPQFIFQYYEEEERQRGNFPDRFSGHQFPNYSSELNVNALLLGDSALYLCASSGTTTAKNIQYFGAGTRLSVL.